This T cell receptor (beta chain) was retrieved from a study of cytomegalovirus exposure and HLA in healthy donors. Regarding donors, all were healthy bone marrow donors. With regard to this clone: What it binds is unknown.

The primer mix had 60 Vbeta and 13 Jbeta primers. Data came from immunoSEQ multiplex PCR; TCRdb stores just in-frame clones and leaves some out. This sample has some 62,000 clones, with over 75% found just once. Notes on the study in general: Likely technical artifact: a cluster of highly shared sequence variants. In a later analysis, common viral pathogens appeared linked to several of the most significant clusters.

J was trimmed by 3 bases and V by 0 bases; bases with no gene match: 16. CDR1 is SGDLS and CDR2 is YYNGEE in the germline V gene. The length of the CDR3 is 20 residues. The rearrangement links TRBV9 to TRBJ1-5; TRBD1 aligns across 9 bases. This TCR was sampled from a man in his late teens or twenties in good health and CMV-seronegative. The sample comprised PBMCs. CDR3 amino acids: CASSVGRTGVNGVINQPQHF. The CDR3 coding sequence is TGTGCCAGCAGCGTAGGAAGGACAGGGGTGAATGGGGTAATCAATCAGCCCCAGCATTTT.